This TCR beta chain was profiled in a study of OX40 agonist ivuxolimab in advanced cancers. With respect to the entire study: The costimulatory receptor OX40 (CD134) was targeted by ivuxolimab, a fully human IgG2 agonistic monoclonal antibody. Partial responses were achieved by three dose-escalation patients, of whom one had hepatocellular carcinoma and two had cutaneous melanoma. The monotherapy dose-escalation portion (N ≈ 50 patients) of the phase I ivuxolimab trial is reported in the paper. A male proportion of around 80% and a mean age of about 60 years, ranging from about 20 to 79, were recorded for the dose-escalation cohort. The point of sequencing TCRbeta in the periphery was to test whether ivuxolimab changed TCR sequence diversity and drove clonal T-cell expansion. Prior anti-PD-1, anti-PD-L1 or anti-CTLA-4 therapy was permitted, and 40% to 50% of dose-escalation patients had received checkpoint inhibitors. Intravenous ivuxolimab was administered to patients every 2 weeks at six dose levels: 0.01, 0.1, 0.3, 1.5, 3 and 10 mg/kg. Of the approximately 53 patients in dose escalation, about 19 had hepatocellular carcinoma, some 15 had melanoma, 9 had renal cell carcinoma and 9 had head and neck cancer. Findings and caveats that apply to the study as a whole: On average, CD8+ T cells showed more expanded clones than CD4+ T cells after ivuxolimab. Low levels of normalized T-cell clonal expansion were also seen in some patients who did not respond. At doses of 0.1 to 3.0 mg/kg, clonal expansion of both CD4+ and CD8+ blood T cells was observed from baseline to week 6. In the 0.1-3.0 mg/kg groups, partial responders had among the lowest normalized peripheral clonal expansion, particularly in CD8+ T cells. Antigen specificity was not determined for the clonally expanded peripheral T cells.

CDR1 and CDR2, looked up from the germline V gene, are SGHRS and YFSETQ. The CDR3 starts with the cysteine, ends with the phenylalanine, and has 13 residues. Only the CDR3 portion is preserved as DNA: 39 bases, with reading frame beginning at the first base. V sheds 4 bases and J sheds 4 bases, leaving 12 bases between their ends. Genomic DNA was extracted from sorted cells for sequencing of the TCRbeta CDR3 region. TCRbeta CDR3 regions were sequenced using the immunoSEQ Assay. TCRdb re-hosts the immuneACCESS table, in-frame sequences only. Its copies lack some clones; in the studies checked, an unresolved V gene accounts for under half of them, and the cause for the rest is not known. For this sample there are some 12,000 clones; about 82% appear just once. The ten largest clones add up to around 9.3% of the sample. Note on this clone: Its antigen is still unknown. One base away there is no much larger clone; base qualities are not given.

Patients with autoimmune disease history or receiving systemic immunosuppression were excluded from the trial. Peripheral blood for TCR sequencing was collected from all dose cohorts at baseline, on cycle 4 day 1, and on cycle 7 day 1. The samples were taken from a phase I, first-in-human, multicenter, open-label dose-escalation trial of ivuxolimab. Adults with locally advanced or metastatic melanoma, renal cell carcinoma, hepatocellular carcinoma or head and neck squamous cell carcinoma were enrolled in the trial. Before TCR sequencing, CD4+ T cells and CD8+ T cells were sorted from peripheral blood as separate populations.

The rearrangement combines TRBV5-1 with TRBJ2-7, with the D gene uncertain. This receptor was identified in an adult with an advanced solid tumor such as melanoma, head and neck, liver or kidney cancer. The source material was CD4+ or CD8+ T cells sorted from blood, sampled in a trial of the OX40 agonist ivuxolimab. The CDR3 sequence is CASSPGFQYEQYF. At the DNA level, the sequence is TGCGCCAGCAGCCCCGGCTTCCAGTACGAGCAGTACTTC.